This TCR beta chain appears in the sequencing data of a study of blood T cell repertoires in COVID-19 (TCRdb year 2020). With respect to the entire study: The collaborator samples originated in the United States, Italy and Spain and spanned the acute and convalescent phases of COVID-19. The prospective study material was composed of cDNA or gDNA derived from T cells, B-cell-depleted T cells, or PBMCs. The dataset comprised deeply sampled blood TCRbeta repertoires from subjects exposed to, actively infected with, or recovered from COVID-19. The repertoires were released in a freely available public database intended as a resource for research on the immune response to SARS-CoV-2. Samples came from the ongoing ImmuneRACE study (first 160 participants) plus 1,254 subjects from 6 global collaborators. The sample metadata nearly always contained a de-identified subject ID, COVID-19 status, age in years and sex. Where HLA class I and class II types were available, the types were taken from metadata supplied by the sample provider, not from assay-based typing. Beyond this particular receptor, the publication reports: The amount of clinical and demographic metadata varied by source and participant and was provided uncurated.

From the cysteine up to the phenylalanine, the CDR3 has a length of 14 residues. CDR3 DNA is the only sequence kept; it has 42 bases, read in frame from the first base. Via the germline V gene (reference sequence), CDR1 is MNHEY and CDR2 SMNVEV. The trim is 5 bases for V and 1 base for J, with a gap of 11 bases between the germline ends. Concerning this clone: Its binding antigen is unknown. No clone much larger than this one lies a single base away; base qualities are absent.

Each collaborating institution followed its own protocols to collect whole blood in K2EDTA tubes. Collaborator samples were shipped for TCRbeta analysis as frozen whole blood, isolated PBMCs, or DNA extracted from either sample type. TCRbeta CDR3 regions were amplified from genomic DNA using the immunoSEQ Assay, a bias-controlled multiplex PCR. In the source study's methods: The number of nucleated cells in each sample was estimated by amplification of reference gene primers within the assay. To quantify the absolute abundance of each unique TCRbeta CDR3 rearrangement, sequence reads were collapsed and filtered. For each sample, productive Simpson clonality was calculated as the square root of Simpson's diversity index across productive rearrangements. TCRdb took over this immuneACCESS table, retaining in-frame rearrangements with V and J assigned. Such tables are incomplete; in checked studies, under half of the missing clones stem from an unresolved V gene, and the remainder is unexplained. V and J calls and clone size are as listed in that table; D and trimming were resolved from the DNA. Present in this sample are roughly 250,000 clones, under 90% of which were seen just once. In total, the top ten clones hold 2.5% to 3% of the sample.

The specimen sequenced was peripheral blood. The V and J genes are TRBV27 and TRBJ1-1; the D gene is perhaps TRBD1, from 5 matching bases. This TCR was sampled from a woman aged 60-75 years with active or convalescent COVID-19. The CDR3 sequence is CASSLRQGNTEAFF. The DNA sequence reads TGTGCCAGCAGTCTCCGTCAGGGGAACACTGAAGCTTTCTTT.